This passage covers 5 T cell receptor beta chains from one sample sequenced in a study of blood T cell repertoires in COVID-19. The data were produced by immunoSEQ multiplex PCR, yet TCRdb's version contains in-frame clones alone and is incomplete. This table has roughly 68,000 clones, 82% appearing once. Sequencing was performed on peripheral blood. The source of these receptors is a man at least 80 years old with active COVID-19.

The V and J genes are TRBV21-1 and TRBJ2-7; TRBD1 is the table's D call, not checked against the DNA. TRBV21-1 has pseudogene status. The CDR3 totals 15 residues. The CDR3 is CASKTGTGVIDEQYF. The CDR3 region has the DNA TGTGCCAGCAAAACCGGGACAGGGGTCATTGACGAGCAGTACTTC.

J is TRBJ2-7 and V is TRBV21-1; the table's TRBD1 call for D was not verified on the DNA. TRBV21-1 is recorded as a pseudogene. The CDR3 is 14 amino acids. The CDR3 DNA reads TGTGCCAGCAGCAATGGACAGGGGGTGAACGAGCAGTACTTC. Translating gives CASSNGQGVNEQYF.

The chain carries TRBV5-1 and TRBJ1-1, with D perhaps matching TRBD1 (5 bases). The CDR3 sequence is 15 residues long. Per the germline V gene, CDR1 is SGHRS and CDR2 is YFSETQ. Trimming pared 3 bases from V and 1 base from J, leaving 13 bases between. The DNA of the CDR3 is TGCGCCAGCAGCTGGGGCGGTCTTCAGAACACTGAAGCTTTCTTT. Translating gives CASSWGGLQNTEAFF.

The chain is built from TRBV3-1 (or the pseudogene TRBV3-2) and TRBJ2-5; perhaps TRBD2 as D (6 bases). Trimming removed 1 base at V and 2 bases at J, with 20 bases between. Germline V gene sequence: CDR1 LGHDT, CDR2 YNNKEL (reference sequence). This CDR3 is 18 amino acids long. DNA for the CDR3: TGTGCCAGCAGCCAAGGAATAGTTCGGCGGGACGCACAAGAGACCCAGTACTTC. Protein product: CASSQGIVRRDAQETQYF.

V is TRBV6-5 and J is TRBJ1-6; TRBD1 might be the D (5 bases). This CDR3 spans 14 amino acids. The V end lost 5 bases, the J end lost 8 bases, and 13 bases lay between the germline ends. Germline V lookup: CDR1 MNHEY, CDR2 SVGAGI. The CDR3 region has the DNA TGTGCCAGCAGTATCCCAAGGGGTGATTCACCCCTCCACTTT. Its protein product is CASSIPRGDSPLHF.